Below, one T cell receptor beta chain is given with its context. The data stem from a study of blood T cell repertoires in COVID-19. Study summary: Donors in the United States, Italy and Spain gave samples during acute or convalescent COVID-19. T cells, B-cell-depleted T cells, or PBMCs supplied cDNA or gDNA.

The method was immunoSEQ multiplex PCR; TCRdb's version includes in-frame clones alone and lacks a portion of them. Among approximately 170,000 clones listed, roughly 93% were seen once. The source of this sequence is a man aged 18 to 35 with COVID-19, enrolled during active disease. Material: peripheral blood.

DNA for the CDR3: TGTGCCAGCAGTGGGTACCACAGCTATGAGTTCTTC. Translation: CASSGYHSYEFF. The chain couples TRBV25-1 to TRBJ2-1; D unresolved. The germline V gene encodes CDR1 MGHDK and CDR2 SYGVNS. Trimming took 4 bases from V and 14 from J, leaving 15 bases between them. The CDR3 sequence is 12 residues long. Full variable domain (rest looked up from reference TRBV25-1 and TRBJ2-1): EADIYQTPRYLVIGTGKKITLECSQTMGHDKMYWYQQDPGMELHLIHYSYGVNSTEKGDLSSESTVSRIRTEHFPLTLESARPSHTSQYLCASSGYHSYEFFGPGTRLTVL.